The clone carrying this T cell receptor beta chain was picked up a small number of times. Its antigen is unidentified. The entry originates in a study of cytomegalovirus exposure and HLA in healthy donors. The CDR3 contains 16 residues. Germline assignment: CDR1 SGHTA and CDR2 FQGNSA. Trimming took 5 bases from V and 2 from J; bases not matched to a gene: 3. Vbeta (60) and Jbeta (13) primers were used in the PCR. Some clones are missing from TCRdb's copy, which holds only in-frame ones; the method was immunoSEQ multiplex PCR. Altogether 150,000 to 200,000 clones are present, around three quarters being singletons, with the ten largest covering around 2.3%. Unrecorded immune exposures were likely, despite nominal health at sampling. Study-wide results and caveats: The Asian-associated ancestry cluster reportedly had fewer N-insertions than the approximately 650-donor mean in a later analysis. Donors were assumed by presence/absence analyses to have roughly uniform sequencing depth. A later analysis associated some 18,000 TCR beta sequences with HLA alleles at a 0.05 false discovery rate.

The material sequenced was PBMCs. This clonotype originated in a woman aged 50 to 65 in good health and CMV-seronegative. The rearrangement links TRBV7-2 to TRBJ2-3; 14 bases match TRBD2. The CDR3, as DNA: TGTGCCAGCAGCCCGGGACTAGCGGGGGACACAGATACGCAGTATTTT. This gives the protein CASSPGLAGDTDTQYF.